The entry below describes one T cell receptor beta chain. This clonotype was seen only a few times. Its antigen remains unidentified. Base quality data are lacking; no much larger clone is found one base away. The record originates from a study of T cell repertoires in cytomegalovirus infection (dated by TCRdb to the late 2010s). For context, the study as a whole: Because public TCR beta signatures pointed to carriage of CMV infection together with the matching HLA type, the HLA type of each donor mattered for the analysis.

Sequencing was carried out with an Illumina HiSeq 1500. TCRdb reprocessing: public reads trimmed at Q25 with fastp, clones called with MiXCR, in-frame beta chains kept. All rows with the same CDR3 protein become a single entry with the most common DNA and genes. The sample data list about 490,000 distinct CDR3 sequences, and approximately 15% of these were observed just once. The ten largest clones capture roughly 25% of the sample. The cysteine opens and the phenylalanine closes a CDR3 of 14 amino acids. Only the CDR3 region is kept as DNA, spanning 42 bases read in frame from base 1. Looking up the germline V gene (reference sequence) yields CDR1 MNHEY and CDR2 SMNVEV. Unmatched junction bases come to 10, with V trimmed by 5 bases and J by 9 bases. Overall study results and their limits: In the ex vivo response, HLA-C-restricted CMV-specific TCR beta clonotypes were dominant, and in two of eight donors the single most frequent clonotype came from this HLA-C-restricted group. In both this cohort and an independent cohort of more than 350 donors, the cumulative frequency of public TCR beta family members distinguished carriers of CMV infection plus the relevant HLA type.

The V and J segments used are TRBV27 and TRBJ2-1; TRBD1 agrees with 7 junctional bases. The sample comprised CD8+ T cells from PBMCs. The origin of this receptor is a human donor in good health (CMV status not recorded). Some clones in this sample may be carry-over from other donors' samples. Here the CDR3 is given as CASSPRGQYGEQFF. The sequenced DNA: TGTGCCAGCAGTCCTAGGGGGCAATATGGTGAGCAGTTCTTC.